This is a list of T cell receptor beta chains from one sample in a study of shared clonotypes between healthy human individuals. TCRdb's copy holds only in-frame clones and misses some; the assay was immunoSEQ multiplex PCR. This sample yields about 980,000 clones, of which approximately 76% are seen a single time; approximately 1.5% belongs to the top ten. What was sequenced was memory CD4+ T cells sorted from blood. The source of these receptors is a man between 18 and 35 years old in good health. CDR3s include the opening cysteine and the closing phenylalanine or tryptophan. The order of the fields is CDR3 length, D gene, clone size, J gene, V gene, CDR3 protein, CDR3 DNA. The D gene is left open where the match is weak. Where a row states a size, it is once, few, many or the class of an expanded clone; other rows omit it.

CDR3 length: 16
D gene: TRBD1
clone size: NA
J gene: TRBJ2-7
V gene: TRBV5-1
CDR3 protein: CASSVSLGQAPYEQYF
CDR3 DNA: TGCGCCAGCAGCGTCTCTTTAGGACAGGCCCCCTACGAGCAGTACTTC

CDR3 length: 15
D gene: NA
clone size: once
J gene: TRBJ2-3
V gene: TRBV6-5
CDR3 protein: CASKKGLSSTDTQYF
CDR3 DNA: TGTGCCAGCAAGAAGGGTCTATCTAGCACAGATACGCAGTATTTT

CDR3 length: 14
D gene: NA
clone size: NA
J gene: TRBJ2-7
V gene: TRBV6-1
CDR3 protein: CASSPMRNSYEQYF
CDR3 DNA: TGTGCCAGCAGTCCAATGAGAAACTCCTACGAGCAGTACTTC

CDR3 length: 15
D gene: NA
clone size: NA
J gene: TRBJ2-3
V gene: TRBV7-2
CDR3 protein: CASSLSVGKTDTQYF
CDR3 DNA: TGTGCCAGCAGCTTAAGCGTGGGAAAGACAGATACGCAGTATTTT

CDR3 length: 15
D gene: NA
clone size: NA
J gene: TRBJ1-2
V gene: TRBV5-4
CDR3 protein: CASSLNYGVQHGYTF
CDR3 DNA: TGTGCCAGCAGCTTGAATTATGGGGTGCAACATGGCTACACCTTC

CDR3 length: 14
D gene: NA
clone size: few
J gene: TRBJ1-5
V gene: TRBV29-1
CDR3 protein: CSVILPGLTQPQHF
CDR3 DNA: TGCAGCGTGATCCTTCCAGGCCTCACTCAGCCCCAGCATTTT

CDR3 length: 13
D gene: TRBD1
clone size: NA
J gene: TRBJ2-1
V gene: TRBV29-1
CDR3 protein: CSDFGTGYSEQFF
CDR3 DNA: TGCAGCGATTTCGGGACAGGGTATAGTGAGCAGTTCTTC

CDR3 length: 13
D gene: NA
clone size: NA
J gene: TRBJ1-4
V gene: TRBV28
CDR3 protein: CASRGPGPLRLFF
CDR3 DNA: TGTGCCAGCCGGGGGCCGGGTCCCCTGCGACTGTTTTTT

CDR3 length: 17
D gene: TRBD1
clone size: NA
J gene: TRBJ2-7
V gene: TRBV25-1
CDR3 protein: CASSGTSGGPSSYEQYF
CDR3 DNA: TGTGCCAGCAGTGGAACCTCAGGGGGACCAAGCTCCTACGAGCAGTACTTC

CDR3 length: 16
D gene: NA
clone size: once
J gene: TRBJ1-4
V gene: TRBV6-1
CDR3 protein: CASSAGTAATNEKLFF
CDR3 DNA: TGTGCCAGCAGTGCTGGGACGGCCGCAACTAATGAAAAACTGTTTTTT

CDR3 length: 14
D gene: NA
clone size: NA
J gene: TRBJ1-5
V gene: TRBV19
CDR3 protein: CASSFGVSNQPQHF
CDR3 DNA: TGTGCCAGTAGTTTCGGGGTTAGCAATCAGCCCCAGCATTTT

CDR3 length: 15
D gene: NA
clone size: few
J gene: TRBJ1-4
V gene: TRBV6-1
CDR3 protein: CASSESEQRYEKLFF
CDR3 DNA: TGTGCCAGCAGTGAAAGTGAACAGCGATATGAAAAACTGTTTTTT

CDR3 length: 13
D gene: NA
clone size: NA
J gene: TRBJ2-3
V gene: TRBV5-1
CDR3 protein: CATSRGVTDTQYF
CDR3 DNA: TGCGCCACCTCCCGAGGCGTCACAGATACGCAGTATTTT

CDR3 length: 13
D gene: NA
clone size: many
J gene: TRBJ1-1
V gene: TRBV2
CDR3 protein: CASSVRMNTEAFF
CDR3 DNA: TGTGCCAGCAGTGTTCGTATGAACACTGAAGCTTTCTTT

CDR3 length: 15
D gene: NA
clone size: many
J gene: TRBJ2-7
V gene: TRBV5-5
CDR3 protein: CASSLVPTTYYEQYF
CDR3 DNA: TGTGCCAGCAGCTTGGTGCCAACCACCTACTACGAGCAGTACTTC

CDR3 length: 18
D gene: TRBD2
clone size: NA
J gene: TRBJ2-5
V gene: TRBV5-1
CDR3 protein: CASSGGLADPSQQETQYF
CDR3 DNA: TGCGCCAGCAGCGGGGGACTAGCGGACCCGAGCCAACAAGAGACCCAGTACTTC

CDR3 length: 15
D gene: NA
clone size: NA
J gene: TRBJ1-5
V gene: TRBV27
CDR3 protein: CASSFRGASNQPQHF
CDR3 DNA: TGTGCCAGCAGTTTCCGCGGGGCGAGCAATCAGCCCCAGCATTTT

CDR3 length: 13
D gene: TRBD1
clone size: NA
J gene: TRBJ1-2
V gene: TRBV5-8
CDR3 protein: CASSPGQNYGYTF
CDR3 DNA: TGTGCCAGCAGCCCGGGACAGAACTATGGCTACACCTTC

CDR3 length: 12
D gene: NA
clone size: NA
J gene: TRBJ1-4
V gene: TRBV10-3
CDR3 protein: CAISPGQEKLFF
CDR3 DNA: TGTGCCATCAGCCCCGGACAGGAAAAACTGTTTTTT

CDR3 length: 14
D gene: NA
clone size: NA
J gene: TRBJ2-5
V gene: TRBV10-2
CDR3 protein: CASSESPREKGQYF
CDR3 DNA: TGCGCCAGCAGTGAGTCGCCGAGGGAAAAGGGCCAGTACTTC

CDR3 length: 15
D gene: TRBD2
clone size: NA
J gene: TRBJ2-3
V gene: TRBV5-1
CDR3 protein: CASRTSGGPGDTQYF
CDR3 DNA: TGCGCCAGCAGAACTAGCGGGGGGCCAGGAGATACGCAGTATTTT

CDR3 length: 17
D gene: NA
clone size: NA
J gene: TRBJ1-2
V gene: TRBV28
CDR3 protein: CASRRSDKARGGNGYTF
CDR3 DNA: TGTGCCAGCCGGAGGTCGGATAAGGCCCGAGGGGGGAATGGCTACACCTTC

CDR3 length: 13
D gene: NA
clone size: NA
J gene: TRBJ2-5
V gene: TRBV2
CDR3 protein: CASSDLGPETQYF
CDR3 DNA: TGTGCCAGCAGTGATCTTGGGCCGGAGACCCAGTACTTC

CDR3 length: 14
D gene: TRBD1
clone size: few
J gene: TRBJ1-2
V gene: TRBV6-4
CDR3 protein: CASSVEGGDYGYTF
CDR3 DNA: TGTGCCAGCAGTGTGGAAGGGGGCGACTATGGCTACACCTTC

CDR3 length: 14
D gene: TRBD1
clone size: few
J gene: TRBJ2-5
V gene: TRBV18
CDR3 protein: CASSPPPGGETQYF
CDR3 DNA: TGTGCCAGCTCACCACCGCCAGGGGGTGAGACCCAGTACTTC

CDR3 length: 13
D gene: NA
clone size: few
J gene: TRBJ2-1
V gene: TRBV27
CDR3 protein: CASSFRTGTGGFF
CDR3 DNA: TGTGCCAGCAGTTTCCGAACGGGGACCGGGGGGTTCTTC

CDR3 length: 12
D gene: NA
clone size: NA
J gene: TRBJ2-7
V gene: TRBV27
CDR3 protein: CASSLGGSEQYF
CDR3 DNA: TGTGCCAGCAGTTTAGGGGGTTCCGAGCAGTACTTC

CDR3 length: 19
D gene: TRBD2
clone size: NA
J gene: TRBJ2-1
V gene: TRBV27
CDR3 protein: CASSALAGALLSSYNEQFF
CDR3 DNA: TGTGCCAGCAGTGCCTTAGCGGGAGCCCTTCTGAGCTCCTACAATGAGCAGTTCTTC

CDR3 length: 16
D gene: NA
clone size: NA
J gene: TRBJ2-3
V gene: TRBV27
CDR3 protein: CASSLRELSSTDTQYF
CDR3 DNA: TGTGCCAGCAGTTTACGGGAGCTGTCTAGCACAGATACGCAGTATTTT

CDR3 length: 13
D gene: NA
clone size: NA
J gene: TRBJ1-1
V gene: TRBV6-6
CDR3 protein: CASSLEGPTEAFF
CDR3 DNA: TGTGCCAGCAGTTTAGAGGGGCCCACTGAAGCTTTCTTT

CDR3 length: 12
D gene: NA
clone size: NA
J gene: TRBJ2-7
V gene: TRBV7-9
CDR3 protein: CASSLGGLEQYF
CDR3 DNA: TGTGCCAGCAGCTTAGGAGGGCTCGAGCAGTACTTC

CDR3 length: 15
D gene: NA
clone size: NA
J gene: TRBJ1-5
V gene: TRBV2
CDR3 protein: CASSELWGGDQPQHF
CDR3 DNA: TGTGCCAGCAGTGAGCTGTGGGGGGGAGATCAGCCCCAGCATTTT

CDR3 length: 15
D gene: NA
clone size: NA
J gene: TRBJ1-1
V gene: TRBV5-1
CDR3 protein: CASSSRGAGNTEAFF
CDR3 DNA: TGCGCCAGCAGCTCCCGTGGGGCGGGGAACACTGAAGCTTTCTTT

CDR3 length: 15
D gene: TRBD2
clone size: NA
J gene: TRBJ2-3
V gene: TRBV5-1
CDR3 protein: CASSSSGGPTDTQYF
CDR3 DNA: TGCGCCAGCAGCTCTAGCGGGGGGCCGACAGATACGCAGTATTTT

CDR3 length: 14
D gene: TRBD2
clone size: few
J gene: TRBJ2-7
V gene: TRBV7-3
CDR3 protein: CASSSSGALSEQYF
CDR3 DNA: TGTGCCAGCAGCTCTAGCGGGGCCCTGAGCGAGCAGTACTTC

CDR3 length: 16
D gene: NA
clone size: NA
J gene: TRBJ1-3
V gene: TRBV7-2
CDR3 protein: CASSLASGPSTGTIYF
CDR3 DNA: TGTGCCAGCAGCTTAGCATCAGGACCCTCTACGGGCACCATATATTTT

CDR3 length: 14
D gene: TRBD1
clone size: NA
J gene: TRBJ1-6
V gene: TRBV5-6
CDR3 protein: CASSADRYNSPLHF
CDR3 DNA: TGTGCCAGCAGCGCGGACAGGTACAATTCACCCCTCCACTTT

CDR3 length: 16
D gene: NA
clone size: few
J gene: TRBJ1-3
V gene: TRBV28
CDR3 protein: CASSLSGPSSGNTIYF
CDR3 DNA: TGTGCCAGCAGTTTATCGGGACCGAGCTCTGGAAACACCATATATTTT

CDR3 length: 14
D gene: NA
clone size: NA
J gene: TRBJ2-7
V gene: TRBV28
CDR3 protein: CASSFPGGGGEQYF
CDR3 DNA: TGTGCCAGCAGTTTCCCAGGGGGCGGGGGAGAGCAGTACTTC

CDR3 length: 15
D gene: TRBD1
clone size: NA
J gene: TRBJ2-7
V gene: TRBV30
CDR3 protein: CAWPPRTGSSYEQYF
CDR3 DNA: TGTGCCTGGCCTCCGAGGACAGGGAGCTCCTACGAGCAGTACTTC

CDR3 length: 13
D gene: NA
clone size: NA
J gene: TRBJ2-2
V gene: TRBV19
CDR3 protein: CASSMGIIGELFF
CDR3 DNA: TGTGCCAGTAGTATGGGCATCATCGGGGAGCTGTTTTTT

CDR3 length: 14
D gene: NA
clone size: NA
J gene: TRBJ1-3
V gene: TRBV7-2
CDR3 protein: CASSLGQGRNTIYF
CDR3 DNA: TGTGCCAGCAGCTTAGGGCAGGGCCGAAACACCATATATTTT

CDR3 length: 15
D gene: TRBD2
clone size: NA
J gene: TRBJ2-7
V gene: TRBV19
CDR3 protein: CASSIGLAGSYEQYF
CDR3 DNA: TGTGCCAGTAGTATCGGACTAGCGGGGTCCTACGAGCAGTACTTC

CDR3 length: 15
D gene: NA
clone size: NA
J gene: TRBJ2-3
V gene: TRBV7-2
CDR3 protein: CASSHPGRLSDTQYF
CDR3 DNA: TGTGCCAGCAGCCACCCGGGACGCTTATCAGATACGCAGTATTTT

CDR3 length: 14
D gene: NA
clone size: NA
J gene: TRBJ2-7
V gene: TRBV28
CDR3 protein: CATLARASSYEQYF
CDR3 DNA: TGTGCCACCCTGGCCCGAGCCAGCTCCTACGAGCAGTACTTC

CDR3 length: 11
D gene: NA
clone size: NA
J gene: TRBJ1-1
V gene: TRBV2
CDR3 protein: CASKVMAEAFF
CDR3 DNA: TGTGCCAGCAAGGTGATGGCTGAAGCTTTCTTT

CDR3 length: 11
D gene: NA
clone size: NA
J gene: TRBJ1-2
V gene: TRBV30
CDR3 protein: CAWKPTYGYTF
CDR3 DNA: TGTGCCTGGAAACCGACCTATGGCTACACCTTC

CDR3 length: 14
D gene: NA
clone size: NA
J gene: TRBJ1-5
V gene: TRBV4-1
CDR3 protein: CASSQESSNQPQHF
CDR3 DNA: TGCGCCAGCAGCCAAGAGAGTAGCAATCAGCCCCAGCATTTT

CDR3 length: 14
D gene: NA
clone size: NA
J gene: TRBJ2-3
V gene: TRBV9
CDR3 protein: CASSVRSGTDTQYF
CDR3 DNA: TGTGCCAGCAGCGTGCGGTCCGGCACAGATACGCAGTATTTT

CDR3 length: 17
D gene: TRBD2
clone size: few
J gene: TRBJ2-3
V gene: TRBV19
CDR3 protein: CASSIGRTSGSPDTQYF
CDR3 DNA: TGTGCCAGTAGTATAGGCCGGACTAGCGGGAGTCCAGATACGCAGTATTTT

CDR3 length: 15
D gene: NA
clone size: NA
J gene: TRBJ2-5
V gene: TRBV2
CDR3 protein: CASSELVAYQETQYF
CDR3 DNA: TGTGCCAGCAGTGAGTTGGTAGCGTACCAAGAGACCCAGTACTTC

CDR3 length: 14
D gene: NA
clone size: NA
J gene: TRBJ1-2
V gene: TRBV5-1
CDR3 protein: CASSLAPPNYGYTF
CDR3 DNA: TGCGCCAGCAGCTTGGCCCCCCCTAACTATGGCTACACCTTC

CDR3 length: 12
D gene: TRBD1
clone size: NA
J gene: TRBJ2-7
V gene: TRBV10-3
CDR3 protein: CATRQGLNEQYF
CDR3 DNA: TGTGCCACCAGACAGGGCCTGAACGAGCAGTACTTC

CDR3 length: 16
D gene: NA
clone size: NA
J gene: TRBJ1-3
V gene: TRBV9
CDR3 protein: CASSVDGQASGNTIYF
CDR3 DNA: TGTGCCAGCAGCGTAGACGGCCAGGCCTCTGGAAACACCATATATTTT

CDR3 length: 14
D gene: TRBD1
clone size: NA
J gene: TRBJ2-7
V gene: TRBV6-1
CDR3 protein: CASSEGQGSYEQYF
CDR3 DNA: TGTGCCAGCAGTGAAGGACAGGGAAGCTACGAGCAGTACTTC

CDR3 length: 14
D gene: NA
clone size: once
J gene: TRBJ1-1
V gene: TRBV19
CDR3 protein: CASSINRMNTEAFF
CDR3 DNA: TGTGCCAGTAGTATAAACAGAATGAACACTGAAGCTTTCTTT